This T cell receptor beta chain is from a study of blood T cell repertoires in COVID-19. Profiling relied on immunoSEQ multiplex PCR, and the TCRdb table lists in-frame clones only, not all of them. This sample has nearly 350,000 clones, with 88% found just once. Trimming took 3 bases from V and 5 from J; bases not matched to a gene: 15. This CDR3 has 18 amino acids. Germline CDR1 reads SGHDT; CDR2 reads YYEEEE. This TCR came from a woman in her seventies with COVID-19, enrolled during active disease. The V call is TRBV5-6, the J call TRBJ2-5; 11 positions match TRBD1. Sequencing used peripheral blood. This CDR3 is CASSSLQPGQGEFETQYF. The DNA of the CDR3 is TGTGCCAGCAGCTCCCTACAACCGGGACAGGGGGAATTTGAGACCCAGTACTTC.